This TCR beta chain stems from a study of blood T cell repertoires in COVID-19. The germline gives CDR1 KGHSH, CDR2 LQKENI. This CDR3 has 15 amino acids. J was trimmed by 7 bases and V by 6 bases; bases with no gene match: 11. The data were produced by immunoSEQ multiplex PCR, yet TCRdb's version contains in-frame clones alone and is incomplete. This sample yields roughly 300,000 clones, of which 80% to 85% are seen a single time; less than 3% belongs to the top ten. This chain links TRBV18 with TRBJ2-7; 11 bases map to TRBD1. Sequenced material: peripheral blood. This sequence was found in a woman aged 55-69 years with active or convalescent COVID-19. The CDR3 protein is CASSPEPGQGGEQYF. For the CDR3, the DNA is TGTGCCAGCTCGCCCGAACCGGGACAGGGGGGTGAGCAGTACTTC.